This entry concerns a single T cell receptor (beta chain). Its antigen is still unknown. The junction differs from germline at one of its ends, possibly a read error. These data originate in a study of metastatic and nonmetastatic thyroid tumors (dated by TCRdb to 2018 to 2021). For context, the study as a whole: Repertoires from peripheral blood and from tumor or nodule tissue samples of malignant and benign thyroid patients were compared.

From the cysteine up to the phenylalanine, the CDR3 has a length of 16 residues. Only the CDR3 portion is preserved as DNA: 48 bases, with reading frame beginning at the first base. The germline V gene specifies SGHTA as CDR1 and FQGNSA as CDR2. Summary of the overall study and its limitations: TCR beta diversity was reported as significantly higher in malignant tumors than in benign nodules, in both blood and tumor samples.

The library came from PCR. Data came from an Illumina HiSeq 4000. High-throughput sequencing was used to profile the CDR3 region of the TCR beta-chain in every patient. From the authors' description of their analysis: The researchers built a classifier to tell apart papillary thyroid cancer patients with distant metastasis, based on CDR3 differences among clinicopathological groups. The Shannon index was used to assess repertoire diversity, and the Morisita-Horn index was used to assess tumor-blood repertoire similarity. Starting from the raw public reads, TCRdb applied fastp trimming at Q25, assembled clones with MiXCR and retained in-frame beta chains. The V and J calls and clone size are TCRdb's, not the authors'. Present in this sample are tens of thousands of clones, more than 25% of which were seen just once. 15% to 20% of the sample comes from the top ten. No treatment had been received by any patient before thyroid surgery. The study retrospectively analysed patient clinical samples collected from about 2012 to 2019 using T-cell receptor beta sequencing.

The chain is encoded by TRBV7-2 joined to TRBJ2-1, and TRBD2 aligns with 8 junction nucleotides. Sequenced material: blood. The sequence derives from a male donor with papillary thyroid cancer or a benign thyroid nodule (not recorded which). Some clones in this sample may be carry-over from other donors' samples. The DNA sequence is as follows: TGTGCCAGCAGGCAGGCGTTTGCGGGAGGTGTCAATGAGCAGCTCTTC. Its coded protein is CASRQAFAGGVNEQLF.